The next 25 T cell receptor beta chains were all read from a single sample in a study of blood T cell repertoires in COVID-19. TCRdb's copy holds only in-frame clones and misses some; the assay was immunoSEQ multiplex PCR. The repertoire includes around 150,000 clones, 85% of them detected once, and 2.5% to 4% sits in the top ten. Sequences were obtained from peripheral blood. The receptor set was obtained from a human donor with acute or convalescent COVID-19. The donor label of this sample is uncertain.

The CDR3 DNA reads TGTGCCTGGAGTGTAGCAGGATTTAATGAAAAACTGTTTTTT. As protein: CAWSVAGFNEKLFF. V usage is TRBV30 and J usage is TRBJ1-4; D call uncertain. The CDR3 totals 14 residues. Germline V gene lookup returns CDR1 GTSNPN and CDR2 SVGIG (reference sequence). V lost 0 bases and J 4 bases, leaving 9 bases between the germline ends.

The CDR3 sequence: CATSDNSGGEYNEQFF. The CDR3 region has the DNA TGTGCCACCAGTGATAATAGCGGGGGGGAGTACAATGAGCAGTTCTTC. V usage is TRBV24-1 and J usage is TRBJ2-1, with 11 bases matching TRBD2. Germline assignment: CDR1 KGHDR and CDR2 SFDVKD. The CDR3 extends over 16 amino acids. J was trimmed by 4 bases and V by 3 bases; bases with no gene match: 4.

A remark on this clone: Other DNA sequences in this specimen translate into the identical CDR3. This chain connects TRBV30 to TRBJ1-6; 7 bases match TRBD1. Per the germline V gene, CDR1 is GTSNPN and CDR2 is SVGIG (reference sequence). The CDR3 has 13 amino acids. V dropped 1 base and J dropped 6; count of bases not matched to a gene: 0. In DNA, the CDR3 is TGTGCCTGGAGTGCAGGGGGTAATTCACCCCTCCACTTT. Amino acid sequence: CAWSAGGNSPLHF.

On this clone: Sequence at one end of the junction differs from germline and may be a read error. The rearrangement joins TRBV5-5 to TRBJ1-1; 9 nucleotides line up with TRBD1. The length of the CDR3 is 17 residues. Germline CDR1 is SGHKS and CDR2 is YYEKEE (reference sequence). The CDR3 reads CASTLLMGQGPNTEAFF. DNA of the CDR3: TGTGCCAGCACCTTGCTTATGGGACAGGGACCGAACACTGAAGCTTTCTTT.

The J gene is TRBJ2-2, the V gene TRBV7-3; no clear D. V was pared by 0 bases and J by 5 bases, with 4 bases between. In germline, CDR1 is SGHTA, CDR2 FQGTGA. The CDR3 covers 13 residues. CDR3 DNA: TGTGCCAGCAGCTTAACCCGGACCGGGGAGCTGTTTTTT. It is translated as CASSLTRTGELFF.

This chain joins TRBV7-2 and TRBJ1-3; the D is unclear. V was trimmed by 1 base and J by 0 bases, leaving 10 bases between them. CDR3 length: 16 residues. Germline CDR1 SGHTA, CDR2 FQGNSA. For the CDR3, the DNA is TGTGCCAGCAGCTTAGGAGAGGCCAACTCTGGAAACACCATATATTTT. Amino acid sequence: CASSLGEANSGNTIYF.

This clone was observed a handful of times. The rearrangement uses TRBV11-2 and TRBJ1-1; 8 bases align to TRBD1. Trimming removed 4 bases from V and 6 bases from J; junction bases left unmatched: 7. Germline CDR1 is SGHAT and CDR2 is FQNNGV. The CDR3 sequence is 14 residues long. CDR3 protein: CASSSLTGGPEAFF. As DNA, the CDR3 is TGTGCCAGCAGCTCCCTAACAGGGGGGCCTGAAGCTTTCTTT.

The V gene is TRBV10-1, the J gene TRBJ2-3; 8 positions match TRBD1. The junction had 7 bases not matched to a gene; V was cut back by 3 bases and J by 8 bases. Per the germline V gene, CDR1 is WNHNN and CDR2 is SYGVQD (reference sequence). The CDR3 extends over 14 amino acids. CDR3 loop: CASSEGQGTGTQYF. In DNA, the CDR3 is TGCGCCAGCAGTGAAGGACAGGGAACCGGTACGCAGTATTTT.

The chain links TRBV5-1 to TRBJ1-4, with 7 bases lining up with TRBD1. Germline V gene lookup returns CDR1 SGHRS and CDR2 YFSETQ. With V trimmed by 4 bases and J by 3 bases, 3 bases remained unmatched. The CDR3 has 14 residues. The CDR3 DNA reads as TGCGCCAGCAGCGACACAGGGGCTAATGAAAAACTGTTTTTT. Encoded protein: CASSDTGANEKLFF.

The rearrangement uses TRBV3-1 (or the pseudogene TRBV3-2) and TRBJ1-5; 11 bases match TRBD1. The ends lost 3 bases at V and 9 bases at J; junction bases unmatched: 7. Germline lookup yields CDR1 LGHDT and CDR2 YNNKEL (reference sequence). CDR3 length: 15 amino acids. The DNA of the CDR3 is TGTGCCAGCAGCCACGGGACAGGGGGAGGTTGGCCCCAGCATTTT. Residues: CASSHGTGGGWPQHF.

This chain uses TRBV4-2 with TRBJ2-7; 7 bases are a match to TRBD1. Germline V gene sequence: CDR1 LGHNA, CDR2 YNFKEQ. Trimming took 1 base from V and 6 from J; bases not matched to a gene: 6. CDR3 size: 14 residues. Here the CDR3 DNA reads TGTGCCAGCAGCCAAGCTGAGGGACAGCGCGAGCAGTACTTC. This gives the protein CASSQAEGQREQYF.

J is TRBJ2-2 and V is TRBV15, with D perhaps matching TRBD2 (6 bases). Germline V CDR1 and CDR2: LNHNV, YYDKDF (reference sequence). The CDR3 totals 15 residues. Trimming shortened V by 0 bases and J by 7 bases, and 12 bases separated the two germline ends. Here the CDR3 reads CATSRDRLVRGELFF. The CDR3 DNA follows: TGTGCCACCAGCAGAGATCGACTAGTTCGCGGGGAGCTGTTTTTT.

The V call is TRBV10-3, the J call TRBJ2-5, with TRBD1 as a possible D gene (6 bases). The CDR3 has 15 residues. The V end was cut by 3 bases, the J end by 2 bases, with 13 bases between. Germline-derived CDR1 and CDR2 are ENHRY and SYGVKD. The CDR3 here is CAISERDILQETQYF. The CDR3 DNA reads TGTGCCATCAGTGAAAGGGACATTCTTCAAGAGACCCAGTACTTC.

As DNA, the CDR3 is TGTGCCAGCAATTATGGGACAGGGTCCCAGCCCCAGCATTTT. Protein sequence: CASNYGTGSQPQHF. The rearrangement links TRBV28 to TRBJ1-5; 9 bases match TRBD1. CDR3 length: 14 amino acids. Germline V gene data show CDR1 as MDHEN and CDR2 as SYDVKM. The V gene end was trimmed by 7 bases and the J gene end by 7 bases; junction bases not matched to a gene: 8.

In this sample, this clone turned up a few times. This chain joins TRBV7-3 and TRBJ2-3, with 7 bases identical to TRBD2. The junction had 13 bases not matched to a gene; V was cut back by 5 bases and J by 5 bases. The CDR3 covers 16 residues. The germline V gene has CDR1 SGHTA and CDR2 FQGTGA. CDR3 protein: CASSPNGGSLRDTQYF. The CDR3 region has the DNA TGTGCCAGCAGCCCGAACGGGGGGAGTCTCAGAGATACGCAGTATTTT.

The chain joins TRBV7-9 to TRBJ2-7, with D perhaps matching TRBD1 (5 bases). This CDR3 has 12 residues. Germline CDR1 reads SEHNR; CDR2 reads FQNEAQ (reference sequence). V lost 11 bases, J lost 7 bases, and 18 bases lay in between. CDR3 nucleotide sequence: TGTGCCGCCGCCCAGGGCCCAGAGGAGCAGTACTTC. This encodes CAAAQGPEEQYF. Full variable domain (outside the CDR3, taken from reference TRBV7-9 and TRBJ2-7): DTGVSQNPRHKITKRGQNVTFRCDPISEHNRLYWYRQTLGQGPEFLTYFQNEAQLEKSRLLSDRFSAERPKGSFSTLEIQRTEQGDSAMYLCAAAQGPEEQYFGPGTRLTVT.

The V and J genes are TRBV19 and TRBJ1-2, with D maybe TRBD1 (6 bases). Germline CDR1 and CDR2: LNHDA and SQIVND (reference sequence). This CDR3 contains 12 residues. V was clipped by 5 bases and J by 8 bases, with 12 bases between them. CDR3 protein: CASSLQGIGYTF. CDR3 sequence (DNA): TGTGCCAGTAGTCTGCAGGGGATCGGCTACACCTTC.

This clone was picked up a small number of times. The V gene is TRBV19, the J gene TRBJ1-5; TRBD1 aligns across 7 bases. The J segment lost 4 bases and the V segment lost 5 bases, leaving 2 bases of the junction unmatched. This CDR3 has 13 amino acids. Germline V gives CDR1 LNHDA, CDR2 SQIVND (reference sequence). The CDR3 DNA sequence: TGTGCCAGTAGTGAACAGGGGAATCAGCCCCAGCATTTT. It translates to CASSEQGNQPQHF.

V is TRBV28 and J is TRBJ1-3, with unresolved D. Trimming cost V 2 bases and J 0 bases, with 5 bases left between them. This CDR3 has 14 residues. Looked up from germline, CDR1 is MDHEN and CDR2 is SYDVKM. In DNA, the CDR3 is TGTGCCAGCAGTTTAGAGTTCTCTGGAAACACCATATATTTT. The encoded protein is CASSLEFSGNTIYF.

In nucleotides, the CDR3 is TGTGCCAGCCTGGAAAGCGGGGGGCGTGAGCAGTTCTTC. It is translated as CASLESGGREQFF. The chain carries TRBV6-6 and TRBJ2-1, with 9 bases fitting TRBD2. This CDR3 is 13 amino acids long. Per the germline V gene, CDR1 is MNHNY and CDR2 is SVGAGI (reference sequence). The trim removed 8 bases at V and 9 bases at J, leaving 8 bases unmatched.

This chain connects TRBV11-3 to TRBJ2-2; D is perhaps TRBD1 (6 bases). The ends were cut back, 7 bases at V and 0 bases at J, with 12 bases in the middle. Germline-derived CDR1 and CDR2 are SGHNT and YENEEA. The CDR3 is 15 residues long. The CDR3 DNA sequence: TGTGCCAGCACCAAGGACAGAACGAACACCGGGGAGCTGTTTTTT. Protein product: CASTKDRTNTGELFF.

The chain couples TRBV10-2 to TRBJ1-2; a possible D gene is TRBD1 (5 bases). This CDR3 comprises 13 residues. Deletions cut 3 bases from V and 8 bases from J, with 13 bases between. Germline CDR1 WSHSY, CDR2 SAAADI. CDR3 in amino acids: CASSDYDSGGYTF. The CDR3 DNA reads TGCGCCAGCAGTGATTACGACAGTGGAGGCTACACCTTC.

The V gene is TRBV28, the J gene TRBJ1-2; D is unclear. The V end was cut by 1 base, the J end by 8 bases, with 14 bases between. CDR3 length: 14 residues. CDR1 is MDHEN, CDR2 SYDVKM, per germline. Written as DNA, the CDR3 is TGTGCCAGCAGTTTATCGCTAAAACGGGGAGGCTACACCTTC. Its translation: CASSLSLKRGGYTF.

This clone was picked up a small number of times. The chain uses TRBV7-8 and TRBJ1-1; a possible D gene is TRBD1 (6 bases). Germline CDR1 SGHVS, CDR2 FQNEAQ. The CDR3 is 16 residues long. Trimming shortened V by 5 bases and J by 7 bases, and 23 bases separated the two germline ends. CDR3 sequence reads: CASSTRRWGGGNEAFF. CDR3 in DNA: TGTGCCAGCAGCACCCGGAGGTGGGGGGGCGGCAATGAAGCTTTCTTT.

This rearrangement joins TRBV29-1 to TRBJ2-4, with 11 bases identical to TRBD2. The V and J ends lost 5 bases and 6 bases, in that order; junction bases with no gene match: 3. CDR1 and CDR2 from the germline V gene are SQVTM and ANQGSEA. The CDR3 covers 13 residues. CDR3 amino acids: CSVKTSGGNIQYF. The CDR3, as DNA: TGCAGCGTTAAAACTAGCGGGGGAAACATTCAGTACTTC.